This T cell receptor beta chain was identified in a study of post-analysis software for immune sequencing data. Study-wide background: Recorded disease courses covered relapsing-remitting, secondary progressive and progressive-relapsing multiple sclerosis. Some patients had no subtype annotation.

The V gene's germline CDR1 is MNHEY and CDR2 SVGAGI. CDR3 length: 19 amino acids. This clonotype was seen a few times. Its matching antigen is unknown. Carried by the TCR beta cDNA libraries were unique molecular identifiers. Researchers reported some 500,000 cDNA molecules coming from around 1 to 9.1 million T cells. One entry per CDR3 protein, called by TCRdb with MiXCR from the PCR reads. This table has 750,000 to 900,000 distinct CDR3 sequences, about 43% appearing once. Whole-study results and caveats: Pronounced co-clustering by F measure was evident among identically batched samples. Significantly lower normalized Chao1 diversity was found in patients with multiple sclerosis relative to controls. Patients carried roughly five TRBV segments more frequently than controls did, and TRBV5-6, TRBV5-1 and TRBV20-1 were among them.

Material for sequencing was blood. This TCR was sampled from a girl aged 5-17 years with multiple sclerosis. V and J are TRBV6-5 and TRBJ2-7; TRBD1 matches at 7 bases. TRBJ2-4 explains the end of the DNA better; the J call may be wrong. The CDR3 region has the DNA TGTGCCAGCAGTAAACTCGGTACAGGGGTGGAGGACGGTCGAAACATTCAGTACTTC. It specifies CASSKLGTGVEDGRNIQYF.